These T cell receptor beta chains were read from a single sample in a study of Ad26.COV2.S vaccination and SARS-CoV-2 variants. The table came from immunoSEQ multiplex PCR; TCRdb's copy has only in-frame clones and leaves some out. The sample carries more than 300,000 clones, 86% recorded once. Sequencing was performed on peripheral blood, taken in a trial of Ad26.COV2.S vaccine versus placebo. These receptors originate from a person aged 18-60 years who received the Ad26.COV2.S COVID-19 vaccine or a placebo. CDR3s include the opening cysteine and the closing phenylalanine or tryptophan. The D gene is left open where the match is weak. Some rows have no size entry. The others give once, few or many, or a class for an expanded clone.

J | size | D | V | CDR3 | DNA
TRBJ1-1 | - | - | TRBV6-5 | CASTTGTSNTEAFF | TGTGCCAGCACAACCGGGACATCGAACACTGAAGCTTTCTTT
TRBJ1-5 | - | - | TRBV6-5 | CASSRGPAGDQPQHF | TGTGCCAGCAGCCGGGGCCCGGCGGGCGATCAGCCCCAGCATTTT
TRBJ1-1 | - | - | TRBV6-2/TRBV6-3 | CASSFPQGNEAFF | TGTGCCAGCAGTTTTCCACAGGGTAATGAAGCTTTCTTT
TRBJ1-1 | - | TRBD1 | TRBV15 | CATSRTWTGAVTEAFF | TGTGCCACCAGCAGAACCTGGACAGGGGCGGTCACTGAAGCTTTCTTT
TRBJ2-2 | - | - | TRBV19 | CASSFSLRQVNGELFF | TGTGCCAGTAGTTTCTCGTTGCGGCAGGTTAACGGGGAGCTGTTTTTT
TRBJ1-3 | - | - | TRBV4-3 | CASSQEQQVGNTIYF | TGCGCCAGCAGCCAAGAGCAACAGGTTGGAAACACCATATATTTT
TRBJ2-3 | - | - | TRBV7-2 | CASSLPRGAEDTQYF | TGTGCCAGCAGCTTACCAAGGGGGGCTGAGGATACGCAGTATTTT
TRBJ1-6 | - | - | TRBV27 | CASRPTGYNSPLHF | TGTGCCAGCAGGCCGACAGGCTATAATTCACCCCTCCACTTT
TRBJ2-7 | - | TRBD1 | TRBV6-5 | CASSPRRGQYYEQYF | TGTGCCAGCAGTCCCCGCCGGGGACAGTACTACGAGCAGTACTTC
TRBJ2-1 | - | - | TRBV5-1 | CASRPGLSSYNEQFF | TGCGCCAGCCGCCCGGGACTCAGCTCCTACAATGAGCAGTTCTTC
TRBJ2-3 | once | TRBD2 | TRBV3-1/TRBV3-2 | CASSTLAGRGDTQYF | TGTGCCAGCAGCACACTAGCGGGGAGAGGAGATACGCAGTATTTT
TRBJ1-2 | - | - | TRBV24-1 | CATSDLHGGGYTF | TGTGCCACCAGTGATTTGCACGGGGGAGGCTACACCTTC
TRBJ2-5 | - | - | TRBV5-1 | CASSLAVGKGETQYF | TGCGCCAGCAGCTTGGCCGTGGGGAAGGGGGAGACCCAGTACTTC
TRBJ2-1 | - | - | TRBV5-1 | CASTGPYYNEQFF | TGCGCCAGCACCGGACCCTACTACAATGAGCAGTTCTTC
TRBJ2-2 | - | TRBD2 | TRBV9 | CASSALTAGVTGELFF | TGTGCCAGCAGCGCCCTCACTGCGGGGGTCACCGGGGAGCTGTTTTTT
TRBJ2-5 | - | - | TRBV11-3 | CASSRQPQETQYF | TGTGCCAGCAGCCGACAGCCACAAGAGACCCAGTACTTC
TRBJ2-3 | - | TRBD2 | TRBV9 | CASSVATSGGARTDTQYF | TGTGCCAGCAGCGTAGCAACTAGCGGGGGGGCCCGCACAGATACGCAGTATTTT
TRBJ2-7 | - | - | TRBV15 | CATSRGGGPGDSYEQYF | TGTGCCACCAGCAGAGGCGGGGGCCCGGGTGACTCCTACGAGCAGTACTTC
TRBJ1-6 | few | - | TRBV7-2 | CASSLFKADWGSPLHF | TGTGCCAGCAGCTTATTTAAGGCCGACTGGGGTTCACCCCTCCACTTT
TRBJ1-1 | - | - | TRBV7-2 | CASSYAGTEAFF | TGTGCCAGCAGCTACGCGGGCACTGAAGCTTTCTTT
TRBJ2-2 | - | TRBD2 | TRBV7-2 | CASSPRGGLNTGELFF | TGTGCCAGCAGCCCCCGGGGGGGATTGAACACCGGGGAGCTGTTTTTT
TRBJ2-7 | - | TRBD2 | TRBV7-2 | CASSLVLASAYEQYF | TGTGCCAGCAGCTTAGTACTAGCGAGCGCCTACGAGCAGTACTTC
TRBJ2-7 | - | TRBD1 | TRBV19 | CASSPRGTGVPYEQYF | TGTGCCAGTAGTCCAAGAGGGACAGGGGTGCCCTACGAGCAGTACTTC
TRBJ2-1 | once | - | TRBV5-4 | CASSRRTDNEQFF | TGTGCCAGCAGTCGTCGGACAGACAATGAGCAGTTCTTC
TRBJ1-2 | - | TRBD1 | TRBV7-9 | CASSQGRDRADYGYTF | TGTGCCAGCAGCCAAGGGAGGGACAGGGCAGACTATGGCTACACCTTC
TRBJ2-3 | - | - | TRBV5-1 | CASSFPGADTQYF | TGCGCCAGCAGCTTCCCCGGGGCAGATACGCAGTATTTT
TRBJ2-1 | few | - | TRBV3-1/TRBV3-2 | CASSQGLEQFF | TGTGCCAGCAGCCAGGGCCTCGAGCAGTTCTTC
TRBJ2-7 | - | - | TRBV7-8 | CASSQMRTGYEQYF | TGTGCCAGCAGCCAAATGAGGACGGGCTACGAGCAGTACTTC
TRBJ2-1 | - | - | TRBV11-2 | CASSFTSGAFLYNEQFF | TGTGCCAGCAGCTTTACCTCGGGGGCCTTTTTATACAATGAGCAGTTCTTC
TRBJ1-4 | - | - | TRBV27 | CATRLGGGSNEKLFF | TGTGCCACCCGCCTGGGGGGAGGGTCTAATGAAAAACTGTTTTTT
TRBJ2-7 | once | - | TRBV6-5 | CASSYPGAASYEQYF | TGTGCCAGCAGTTACCCCGGGGCAGCCTCCTACGAGCAGTACTTC
TRBJ1-1 | - | - | TRBV3-1/TRBV3-2 | CASSQARTGRPGVTEAFF | TGTGCCAGCAGCCAAGCTCGTACAGGGCGCCCCGGGGTCACTGAAGCTTTCTTT
TRBJ1-2 | - | - | TRBV5-4 | CASSLAGGGIYGYTF | TGTGCCAGCAGCTTGGCCGGGGGGGGGATCTATGGCTACACCTTC
TRBJ2-2 | - | - | TRBV30 | CAWTLKGELFF | TGTGCCTGGACGTTAAAGGGGGAGCTGTTTTTT
TRBJ1-4 | - | - | TRBV7-9 | CASSLDPGGKLFF | TGTGCCAGCAGCTTAGATCCGGGGGGGAAACTGTTTTTT
TRBJ1-2 | - | - | TRBV7-2 | CASSLARKDGGYGYTF | TGTGCCAGCAGCTTAGCGAGGAAGGATGGAGGCTATGGCTACACCTTC
TRBJ1-2 | - | - | TRBV7-9 | CASSLEKGVKSSWRYGYTF | TGTGCCAGCAGCTTAGAAAAAGGGGTGAAGAGCTCCTGGAGGTATGGCTACACCTTC
TRBJ1-2 | - | TRBD1 | TRBV15 | CATSSLSTGGIGYTF | TGTGCCACCAGCAGTCTCTCCACAGGGGGAATTGGCTACACCTTC
TRBJ2-3 | - | - | TRBV7-3 | CASSLTLADTQYF | TGTGCCAGCAGCTTAACCCTCGCAGATACGCAGTATTTT
TRBJ1-1 | once | - | TRBV19 | CASRGGIHLNTEAFF | TGTGCCAGTAGGGGGGGCATACATCTGAACACTGAAGCTTTCTTT
TRBJ1-4 | - | - | TRBV5-4 | CASSPEVRNEKLFF | TGTGCCAGCAGCCCGGAGGTCAGGAATGAAAAACTGTTTTTT
TRBJ2-1 | - | - | TRBV11-3 | CASSTQTDNEQFF | TGTGCCAGCAGCACCCAGACAGACAATGAGCAGTTCTTC
TRBJ1-1 | - | - | TRBV10-3 | CAISDGAGEAFF | TGTGCCATCAGTGATGGGGCTGGCGAAGCTTTCTTT
TRBJ2-7 | - | - | TRBV12-3/TRBV12-4 | CASSLAGAYEQYF | TGTGCCAGCAGTTTAGCAGGAGCCTACGAGCAGTACTTC
TRBJ2-6 | - | - | TRBV29-1 | CSVTLSGANVLTF | TGCAGCGTTACCCTCTCTGGGGCCAACGTCCTGACTTTC
TRBJ2-3 | - | - | TRBV7-2 | CASSLPGARKDTQYF | TGTGCCAGCAGCCTCCCAGGAGCTAGGAAAGATACGCAGTATTTT
TRBJ2-5 | - | TRBD2 | TRBV6-5 | CASSRGGAEETQYF | TGTGCCAGCAGCCGCGGGGGGGCCGAGGAGACCCAGTACTTC
TRBJ1-1 | - | TRBD1 | TRBV5-1 | CASSRGQSMNTEAFF | TGCGCCAGCAGCAGGGGACAGTCCATGAACACTGAAGCTTTCTTT
TRBJ2-1 | - | TRBD1 | TRBV6-6 | CASSYSDRGYNEQFF | TGTGCCAGCAGTTACTCGGACAGGGGGTACAATGAGCAGTTCTTC